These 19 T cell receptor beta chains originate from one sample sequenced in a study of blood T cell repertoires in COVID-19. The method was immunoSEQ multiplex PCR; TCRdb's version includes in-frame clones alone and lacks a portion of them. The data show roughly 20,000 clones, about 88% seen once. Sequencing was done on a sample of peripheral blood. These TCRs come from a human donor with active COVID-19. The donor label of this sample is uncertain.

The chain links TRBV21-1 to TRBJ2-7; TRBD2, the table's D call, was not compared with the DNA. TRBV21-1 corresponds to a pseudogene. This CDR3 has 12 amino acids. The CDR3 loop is CASSKNLGEQYF. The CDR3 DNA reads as TGTGCCAGCAGCAAAAACCTCGGCGAGCAGTACTTC.

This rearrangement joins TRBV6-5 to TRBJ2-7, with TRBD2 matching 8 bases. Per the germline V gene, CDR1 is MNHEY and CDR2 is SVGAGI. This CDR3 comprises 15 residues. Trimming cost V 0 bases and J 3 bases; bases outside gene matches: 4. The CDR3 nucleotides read TGTGCCAGCAGTTACTCGAACAGCGGGAGCTACGAGCAGTACTTC. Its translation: CASSYSNSGSYEQYF.

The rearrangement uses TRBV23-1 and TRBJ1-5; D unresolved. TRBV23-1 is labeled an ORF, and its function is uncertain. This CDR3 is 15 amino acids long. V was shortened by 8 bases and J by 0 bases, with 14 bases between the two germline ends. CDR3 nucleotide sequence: TGCGCCAGCGGCCTTCGGGGATGTAGCAATCAGCCCCAGCATTTT. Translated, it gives CASGLRGCSNQPQHF.

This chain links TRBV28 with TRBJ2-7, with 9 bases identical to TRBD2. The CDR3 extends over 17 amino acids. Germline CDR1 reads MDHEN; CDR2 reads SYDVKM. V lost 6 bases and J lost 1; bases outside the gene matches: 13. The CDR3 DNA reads TGTGCCAGCAGCACCGCTTGGGCGGGAGGGGGATCCTACGAGCAGTACTTC. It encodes CASSTAWAGGGSYEQYF.

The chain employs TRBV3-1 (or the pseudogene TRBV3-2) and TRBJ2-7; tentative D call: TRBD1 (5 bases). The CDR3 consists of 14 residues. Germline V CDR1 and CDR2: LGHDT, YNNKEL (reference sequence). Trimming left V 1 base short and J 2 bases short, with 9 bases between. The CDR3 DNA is TGTGCCAGCAGCCAAGCAAGACAGACCTACGAGCAGTACTTC. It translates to CASSQARQTYEQYF.

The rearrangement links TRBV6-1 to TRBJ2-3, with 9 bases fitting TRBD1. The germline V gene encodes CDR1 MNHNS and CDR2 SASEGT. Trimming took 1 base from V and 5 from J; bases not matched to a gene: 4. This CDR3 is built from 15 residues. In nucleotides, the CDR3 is TGTGCCAGCAGTGAAGGGTACAGGGGGCGAGATACGCAGTATTTT. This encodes CASSEGYRGRDTQYF.

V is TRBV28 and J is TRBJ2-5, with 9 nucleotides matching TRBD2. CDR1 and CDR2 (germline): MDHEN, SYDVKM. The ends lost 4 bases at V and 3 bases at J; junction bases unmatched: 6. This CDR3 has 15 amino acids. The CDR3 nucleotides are TGTGCCAGCAGTTCCTTAGCGGGAGTCGAAGAGACCCAGTACTTC. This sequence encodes CASSSLAGVEETQYF.

The CDR3 region is CASSYGAENTGELFF. The DNA of the CDR3 is TGTGCCAGCAGTTACGGAGCAGAGAACACCGGGGAGCTGTTTTTT. This rearrangement joins TRBV6-6 to TRBJ2-2; D unresolved. The CDR3 sequence is 15 residues long. The V gene's germline CDR1 is MNHNY and CDR2 SVGAGI (reference sequence). The V end was cut by 2 bases, the J end by 1 base, with 8 bases between.

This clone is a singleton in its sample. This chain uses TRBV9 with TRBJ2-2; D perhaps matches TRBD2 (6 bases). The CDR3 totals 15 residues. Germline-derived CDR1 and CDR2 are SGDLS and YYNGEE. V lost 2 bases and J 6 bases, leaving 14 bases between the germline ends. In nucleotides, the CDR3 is TGTGCCAGCAGCGTGGGAGGTGGGGTGCCCGGGGAGCTGTTTTTT. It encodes CASSVGGGVPGELFF.

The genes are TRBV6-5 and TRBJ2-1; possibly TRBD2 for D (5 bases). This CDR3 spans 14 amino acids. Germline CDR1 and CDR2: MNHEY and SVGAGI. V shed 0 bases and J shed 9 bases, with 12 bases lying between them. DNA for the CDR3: TGTGCCAGCAGTTACTCGACGGGGTACTTTGAGCAGTTCTTC. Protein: CASSYSTGYFEQFF.

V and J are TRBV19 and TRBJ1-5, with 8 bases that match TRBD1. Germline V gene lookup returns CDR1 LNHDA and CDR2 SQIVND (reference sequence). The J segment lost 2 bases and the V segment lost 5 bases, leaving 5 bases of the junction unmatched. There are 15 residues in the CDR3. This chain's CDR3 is CASSGTGGRNQPQHF. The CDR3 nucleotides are TGTGCCAGTAGTGGTACAGGGGGACGCAATCAGCCCCAGCATTTT.

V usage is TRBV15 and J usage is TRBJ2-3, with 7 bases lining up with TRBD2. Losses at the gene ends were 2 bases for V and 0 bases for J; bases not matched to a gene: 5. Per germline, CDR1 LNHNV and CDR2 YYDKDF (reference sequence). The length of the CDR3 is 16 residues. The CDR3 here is CATSRWAGESTDTQYF. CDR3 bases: TGTGCCACCAGCAGATGGGCGGGAGAAAGCACAGATACGCAGTATTTT.

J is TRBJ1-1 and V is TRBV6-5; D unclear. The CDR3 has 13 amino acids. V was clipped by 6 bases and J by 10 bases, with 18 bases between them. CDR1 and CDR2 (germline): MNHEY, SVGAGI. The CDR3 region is CASSSHLGRGAFF. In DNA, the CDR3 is TGTGCCAGCAGCTCTCACTTGGGTCGGGGAGCTTTCTTT.

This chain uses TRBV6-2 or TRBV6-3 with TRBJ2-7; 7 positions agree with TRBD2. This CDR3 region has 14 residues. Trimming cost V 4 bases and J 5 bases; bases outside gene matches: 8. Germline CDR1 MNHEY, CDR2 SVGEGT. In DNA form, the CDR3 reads TGTGCCAGCAGTTTGGCGGGAGAGGTCGACGAGCAGTACTTC. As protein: CASSLAGEVDEQYF.

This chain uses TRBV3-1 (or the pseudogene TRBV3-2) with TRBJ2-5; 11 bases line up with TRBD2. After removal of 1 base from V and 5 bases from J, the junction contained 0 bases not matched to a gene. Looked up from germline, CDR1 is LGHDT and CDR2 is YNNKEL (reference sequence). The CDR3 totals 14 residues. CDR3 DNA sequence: TGTGCCAGCAGCCAAGCTAGCGGGGGGGAGACCCAGTACTTC. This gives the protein CASSQASGGETQYF.

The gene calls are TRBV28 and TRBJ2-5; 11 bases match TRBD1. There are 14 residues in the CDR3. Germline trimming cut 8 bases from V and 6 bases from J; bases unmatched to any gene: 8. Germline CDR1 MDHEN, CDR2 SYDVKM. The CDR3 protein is CASGDRGELQTQYF. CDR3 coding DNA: TGTGCCAGCGGGGACAGGGGGGAGTTGCAGACCCAGTACTTC. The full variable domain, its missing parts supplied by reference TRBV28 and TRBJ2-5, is DVKVTQSSRYLVKRTGEKVFLECVQDMDHENMFWYRQDPGLGLRLIYFSYDVKMKEKGDIPEGYSVSREKKERFSLILESASTNQTSMYLCASGDRGELQTQYFGPGTRLLVL.

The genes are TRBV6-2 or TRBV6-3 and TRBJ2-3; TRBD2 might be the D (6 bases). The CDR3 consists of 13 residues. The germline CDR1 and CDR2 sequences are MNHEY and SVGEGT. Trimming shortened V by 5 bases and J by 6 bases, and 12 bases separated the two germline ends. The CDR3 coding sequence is TGTGCCAGCAGTGACGGTGGGGGGGATACGCAGTATTTT. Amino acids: CASSDGGGDTQYF.

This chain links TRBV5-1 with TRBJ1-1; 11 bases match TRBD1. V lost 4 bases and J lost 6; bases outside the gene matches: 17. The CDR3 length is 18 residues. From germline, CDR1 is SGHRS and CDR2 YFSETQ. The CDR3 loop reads CASSPSPDRGLAYAEAFF. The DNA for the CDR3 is TGCGCCAGCAGCCCCTCCCCGGACAGGGGGCTGGCGTACGCTGAAGCTTTCTTT.

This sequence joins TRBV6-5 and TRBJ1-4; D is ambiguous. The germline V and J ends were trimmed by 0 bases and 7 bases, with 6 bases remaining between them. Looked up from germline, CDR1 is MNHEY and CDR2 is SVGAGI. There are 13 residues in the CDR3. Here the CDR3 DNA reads TGTGCCAGCAGTTACTCGTCGGGTGAAAAACTGTTTTTT. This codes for CASSYSSGEKLFF.